Listed below are T cell receptor beta chains from one sample, sequenced in a study of blood T cell repertoires in COVID-19. Sequencing was performed with immunoSEQ multiplex PCR; in TCRdb, only in-frame clones are kept and a portion is missing. The table records 290,000 or so clones, nearly 90% of them present only once. The sequencing sample was made of PBMCs or T cells enriched from blood (not recorded which). These receptor sequences come from a young woman with acute COVID-19. The CDR3 runs from the conserved cysteine through the conserved F or W. Fields, in order: CDR3 DNA, CDR3 protein, J gene, V gene, clone size, D gene. A D gene is named only where the DNA matches it firmly. Clone size, where shown, is once, few, many, or a class for clones that have expanded.

CDR3nt: TGTGCCAGCAGTTCGACAGGAGACACCGGGGAGCTGTTTTTT
CDR3aa: CASSSTGDTGELFF
j_gene: TRBJ2-2
v_gene: TRBV6-5
abundance: .
d_gene: .

CDR3nt: TGTGCCAGTCGGGAGGCAGGGACCGGGGAGCTGTTTTTT
CDR3aa: CASREAGTGELFF
j_gene: TRBJ2-2
v_gene: TRBV6-5
abundance: .
d_gene: TRBD2

CDR3nt: TGTGCCAGCAGCATAAATTCCCTGGGGAGGGGCGCTGGAAACACCATATATTTT
CDR3aa: CASSINSLGRGAGNTIYF
j_gene: TRBJ1-3
v_gene: TRBV9
abundance: .
d_gene: .

CDR3nt: TGTGCCAGCAGCTCCAAGAACAGGGGTTGGCAAGAGACCCAGTACTTC
CDR3aa: CASSSKNRGWQETQYF
j_gene: TRBJ2-5
v_gene: TRBV11-2
abundance: .
d_gene: TRBD1

CDR3nt: TGTGCCAGCAGTTCCGACAGGACAGCCTACGAGCAGTACTTC
CDR3aa: CASSSDRTAYEQYF
j_gene: TRBJ2-7
v_gene: TRBV6-5
abundance: .
d_gene: .

CDR3nt: TGTGCCTGGAGTGTAATTCCAGGGTATGGCTACACCTTC
CDR3aa: CAWSVIPGYGYTF
j_gene: TRBJ1-2
v_gene: TRBV30
abundance: .
d_gene: .

CDR3nt: TGTGCAAGTCGAACACAGGGGTTGGGGGAAAAACTGTTTTTT
CDR3aa: CASRTQGLGEKLFF
j_gene: TRBJ1-4
v_gene: TRBV12-2
abundance: few
d_gene: .

CDR3nt: TGTGCCACCAGTGATAGTAGCAGGGAGGGAGAGACCCAGTACTTC
CDR3aa: CATSDSSREGETQYF
j_gene: TRBJ2-5
v_gene: TRBV24-1
abundance: .
d_gene: TRBD2

CDR3nt: TGCGCCAGCAGCTTGTCTAGGGGGGGCTACACCTTC
CDR3aa: CASSLSRGGYTF
j_gene: TRBJ1-2
v_gene: TRBV5-1
abundance: .
d_gene: .

CDR3nt: TGTGCCAGCAGCTCGTCAGGGGGCTTTGGGGAGACCCAGTACTTC
CDR3aa: CASSSSGGFGETQYF
j_gene: TRBJ2-5
v_gene: TRBV7-6
abundance: .
d_gene: TRBD1

CDR3nt: TGTGCCAGCAGTCCCTCCCTGGCGGGAGTATCCGAGCAGTACTTC
CDR3aa: CASSPSLAGVSEQYF
j_gene: TRBJ2-7
v_gene: TRBV6-5
abundance: .
d_gene: TRBD2

CDR3nt: TGCGCCAGCAGCACCGAAGGGACAGGGACTGGCACCATATATTTT
CDR3aa: CASSTEGTGTGTIYF
j_gene: TRBJ1-3
v_gene: TRBV5-1
abundance: .
d_gene: TRBD1

CDR3nt: TGTGCCAGCAGTGAAGAAATGACAGCCTACGAGCAGTACTTC
CDR3aa: CASSEEMTAYEQYF
j_gene: TRBJ2-7
v_gene: TRBV6-1
abundance: .
d_gene: .

CDR3nt: TGTGCCAGCAGCTTTGATGATGGGCGTGAAGCTTTCTTT
CDR3aa: CASSFDDGREAFF
j_gene: TRBJ1-1
v_gene: TRBV6-5
abundance: .
d_gene: .

CDR3nt: TGCGCCAGCAGCGGCGCCCTTGAAAAAACAGGGTTCTCCTACGAGCAGTACTTC
CDR3aa: CASSGALEKTGFSYEQYF
j_gene: TRBJ2-7
v_gene: TRBV5-1
abundance: .
d_gene: .

CDR3nt: TGTGCCAGCAGTCCATGGGCCACCGCGAACACCGGGGAGCTGTTTTTT
CDR3aa: CASSPWATANTGELFF
j_gene: TRBJ2-2
v_gene: TRBV27
abundance: .
d_gene: .

CDR3nt: TGTGCCAGCAGCCGGGGGAAGACAGGGGTGGGCTATGGCTACACCTTC
CDR3aa: CASSRGKTGVGYGYTF
j_gene: TRBJ1-2
v_gene: TRBV27
abundance: .
d_gene: TRBD1

CDR3nt: TGTGCTAGCAGCTTAGTGGGGGGGGAGACCCAGTACTTC
CDR3aa: CASSLVGGETQYF
j_gene: TRBJ2-5
v_gene: TRBV7-7
abundance: .
d_gene: TRBD2

CDR3nt: TGCGCCAGCAGCTTGGGCCCGGACAGGGGGCACGAAAAACTGTTTTTT
CDR3aa: CASSLGPDRGHEKLFF
j_gene: TRBJ1-4
v_gene: TRBV5-1
abundance: .
d_gene: TRBD1

CDR3nt: TGTGCCAGCAGCCTCGGAGTTAGTTCGAACACTGAAGCTTTCTTT
CDR3aa: CASSLGVSSNTEAFF
j_gene: TRBJ1-1
v_gene: TRBV11-2
abundance: .
d_gene: .

CDR3nt: TGTGCCAGCACTACCGGACAGGGGGCAGGTGAGCAGTTCTTC
CDR3aa: CASTTGQGAGEQFF
j_gene: TRBJ2-1
v_gene: TRBV5-6
abundance: .
d_gene: TRBD1

CDR3nt: TGTGCCAGCAGTTCGACAGGGGCCGCTAATGAAAAACTGTTTTTT
CDR3aa: CASSSTGAANEKLFF
j_gene: TRBJ1-4
v_gene: TRBV6-5
abundance: few
d_gene: TRBD1

CDR3nt: TGTGCCAGCAGTTTAAGGGGTTATGAGCAGTTCTTC
CDR3aa: CASSLRGYEQFF
j_gene: TRBJ2-1
v_gene: TRBV12-3/TRBV12-4
abundance: .
d_gene: .